This T cell receptor beta chain was identified in a study of blood T cells in healthy people across ages. As concerns this clonotype: The junction departs from germline at one end; a sequencing error may be responsible.

This CDR3 spans 15 amino acids. CDR1 and CDR2 (germline): DFQATT, SNEGSKA (reference sequence). A second about 7 to 12 cycle PCR used barcoded and J-beta primers. TCRdb passed the 5' RACE reads through MiXCR, listing each CDR3 protein once. Of 500,000 to 600,000 distinct CDR3 sequences in the sample, 27% were seen once. V gene TRBV20-1 combines with J gene TRBJ2-1, with D tentatively TRBD2 (7 bases). Sequenced: blood. The source is a woman aged 70-85 years in good health. CDR3 DNA sequence: TGCAGTGCTAGAGATTCTACGGGGGGCTACAATGAGCAGCTCTTC. It translates to CSARDSTGGYNEQLF.